One and the same sample provided the 21 T cell receptor beta chains below, sequenced in a study of OX40 agonist ivuxolimab in advanced cancers. Profiled with immunoSEQ multiplex PCR; TCRdb holds only in-frame clones, not every one. The sample comprises over 40,000 clones, about 83% of which are singletons, and 13% to 15% rests with the top ten. The source was CD4+ or CD8+ T cells sorted from blood, collected in a trial of the OX40 agonist ivuxolimab. All receptors derive from an adult with an advanced solid tumor such as melanoma, head and neck, liver or kidney cancer.

The V and J genes are TRBV4-1 and TRBJ2-7, with 10 bases aligning to TRBD1. This CDR3 region has 16 residues. After removal of 5 bases from V and 4 bases from J, the junction contained 11 bases not matched to a gene. The germline CDR1 and CDR2 sequences are MGHRA and YSYEKL. The CDR3 nucleotides are TGCGCCAGCAGCGAAAGAGGCGGGACAGGGGATTACGAGCAGTACTTC. Amino acid sequence: CASSERGGTGDYEQYF.

V is TRBV5-4 and J is TRBJ2-3, with D possibly matching TRBD2 (6 bases). Germline V gives CDR1 SGHNT, CDR2 YYREEE (reference sequence). V was shortened by 5 bases and J by 5 bases, with 18 bases between the two germline ends. CDR3 size: 15 residues. This CDR3 reads CASSPGGSLGDTQYF. The CDR3 DNA reads as TGTGCCAGCAGTCCTGGGGGGTCCTTGGGAGATACGCAGTATTTT.

This chain connects TRBV7-2 to TRBJ2-3; D is undetermined. V was trimmed by 3 bases and J by 10 bases, leaving 8 bases between them. The CDR3 runs to 11 residues. Germline V gives CDR1 SGHTA, CDR2 FQGNSA. The CDR3 sequence: CASSLAIAQYF. In DNA, the CDR3 is TGTGCCAGCAGCTTGGCTATTGCGCAGTATTTT.

V usage is TRBV6-4 and J usage is TRBJ2-5, with a possible D match to TRBD2 (5 bases). The CDR3 is 12 residues long. The ends were cut back, 6 bases at V and 5 bases at J, with 10 bases in the middle. CDR1 is MRHNA, CDR2 SNTAGT, per germline. CDR3 nucleotides: TGTGCCAGCAGAGGAGGCAGGGAGACCCAGTACTTC. Translation: CASRGGRETQYF.

The chain links TRBV7-3 to TRBJ2-1; 9 positions match TRBD2. Germline V gene data show CDR1 as SGHTA and CDR2 as FQGTGA. Losses at the gene ends were 4 bases for V and 8 bases for J; bases not matched to a gene: 9. CDR3 length: 15 residues. CDR3 region: CASSSRTSARDEQFF. As DNA, the CDR3 is TGTGCCAGCAGCTCGAGGACTAGCGCACGGGATGAGCAGTTCTTC.

The rearrangement links TRBV15 to TRBJ2-1; D is tentatively TRBD1 or TRBD2 (6 bases each). Trimming pared 0 bases from V and 10 bases from J, leaving 10 bases between. Germline assignment: CDR1 LNHNV and CDR2 YYDKDF (reference sequence). This CDR3 has 13 amino acids. CDR3 in amino acids: CATSRDRGREQFF. CDR3 coding DNA: TGTGCCACCAGCAGAGATAGGGGGAGGGAGCAGTTCTTC.

This chain connects TRBV10-3 to TRBJ2-2; a weak D match, TRBD1 (6 bases). The CDR3 length is 16 residues. In germline, CDR1 is ENHRY, CDR2 SYGVKD. V gave up 4 bases and J gave up 3 bases, with 15 bases separating them. This CDR3 reads CAISGGPTGYTGELFF. In DNA form, the CDR3 reads TGTGCCATCAGTGGCGGCCCTACAGGGTACACCGGGGAGCTGTTTTTT.

This rearrangement joins TRBV7-3 to TRBJ1-6; D unclear. Trimming took off 3 bases at V and 6 bases at J, with 6 bases between the two ends. The CDR3 has 13 residues. CDR1 and CDR2 from the germline V gene are SGHTA and FQGTGA. CDR3 bases: TGTGCCAGCAGCTTGCTTAGTAATTCACCCCTCCACTTT. It translates to CASSLLSNSPLHF.

The chain links TRBV28 to TRBJ1-4; D not resolved. Trimming shortened V by 10 bases and J by 8 bases, and 14 bases separated the two germline ends. CDR3 length equals 12 residues. Germline assignment: CDR1 MDHEN and CDR2 SYDVKM. CDR3 nucleotides: TGTGCCACCAAGGTCGGAGGCGAAAAACTGTTTTTT. This gives the protein CATKVGGEKLFF.

The V call is TRBV18, the J call TRBJ2-2, with 7 bases that match TRBD1. Germline V gene sequence: CDR1 KGHSH, CDR2 LQKENI. The J segment lost 0 bases and the V segment lost 4 bases, leaving 5 bases of the junction unmatched. This CDR3 comprises 16 residues. CDR3: CASSLADRSNTGELFF. In nucleotides, the CDR3 is TGTGCCAGCTCACTTGCGGACAGGTCGAACACCGGGGAGCTGTTTTTT.

The V call is TRBV7-9, the J call TRBJ2-7, with TRBD2 identical over 8 bases. This CDR3 has 14 residues. V trimming: 4 bases; J trimming: 3 bases; junction bases outside the gene matches: 5. Germline V CDR1 and CDR2: SEHNR, FQNEAQ (reference sequence). The CDR3 nucleotides read TGTGCCAGCAGCTCGTCCGGGACTAGCTACGAGCAGTACTTC. This translates into CASSSSGTSYEQYF.

V gene TRBV5-1 combines with J gene TRBJ2-2; D is unresolved. V dropped 4 bases and J dropped 1 base, with 11 bases sitting between them. The CDR3 has 15 amino acids. Germline CDR1 and CDR2: SGHRS and YFSETQ. The DNA of the CDR3 is TGCGCCAGCAGCACGGCTCAGAGGAACACCGGGGAGCTGTTTTTT. This codes for CASSTAQRNTGELFF. Looking up the rest from reference TRBV5-1 and TRBJ2-2 gives the full variable domain: KAGVTQTPRYLIKTRGQQVTLSCSPISGHRSVSWYQQTPGQGLQFLFEYFSETQRNKGNFPGRFSGRQFSNSRSEMNVSTLELGDSALYLCASSTAQRNTGELFFGEGSRLTVL.

This clone was found a few times. CDR3 in amino acids: CASSYSPNGYTF. The CDR3 region has the DNA TGTGCCAGCAGTTACTCTCCGAATGGCTACACCTTC. The V and J genes are TRBV6-6 and TRBJ1-2, with no clear D. V dropped 0 bases and J dropped 6 bases, with 5 bases sitting between them. The CDR3 is made up of 12 amino acids. The germline CDR1 and CDR2 sequences are MNHNY and SVGAGI (reference sequence).

The chain is built from TRBV6-1 and TRBJ2-5; 7 nucleotides line up with TRBD1. This CDR3 contains 15 residues. The V gene end was trimmed by 0 bases and the J gene end by 7 bases; junction bases not matched to a gene: 8. The germline CDR1 and CDR2 sequences are MNHNS and SASEGT. The CDR3 reads CASSEAKGARGTQYF. The CDR3 DNA reads as TGTGCCAGCAGTGAAGCAAAGGGGGCCAGAGGGACCCAGTACTTC.

This CDR3 is CASSSDLAGGTYNEQFF. CDR3 bases: TGTGCCAGCAGCTCCGACCTAGCGGGAGGGACCTACAATGAGCAGTTCTTC. The chain uses TRBV5-4 and TRBJ2-1; 12 bases match TRBD2. V lost 3 bases, J lost 2 bases, and 6 bases stayed unmatched. The germline gives CDR1 SGHNT, CDR2 YYREEE (reference sequence). CDR3 length: 17 residues. Using reference TRBV5-4 and TRBJ2-1 for the parts outside the CDR3, the full variable domain is ETGVTQSPTHLIKTRGQQVTLRCSSQSGHNTVSWYQQALGQGPQFIFQYYREEENGRGNFPPRFSGLQFPNYSSELNVNALELDDSALYLCASSSDLAGGTYNEQFFGPGTRLTVL.

V is TRBV10-3 and J is TRBJ2-7; 8 nucleotides line up with TRBD2. Germline values: CDR1 ENHRY, CDR2 SYGVKD. V lost 4 bases, J lost 5 bases, and 4 bases stayed unmatched. This CDR3 contains 13 residues. CDR3 nucleotide sequence: TGTGCCATCAGTGGTCTAGCGGGCCACGAGCAGTACTTC. This translates into CAISGLAGHEQYF.

V is TRBV7-9 and J is TRBJ2-3, with unresolved D. The CDR3 sequence is 14 residues long. The V end lost 1 base, the J end lost 0 bases, and 5 bases lay between the germline ends. Germline CDR1 SEHNR, CDR2 FQNEAQ (reference sequence). CDR3 nucleotides: TGTGCCAGCAGCTTAGTGGGGAGCACAGATACGCAGTATTTT. Translating gives CASSLVGSTDTQYF.

The chain combines TRBV6-1 with TRBJ2-5; D possibly corresponds to TRBD2 (5 bases). Germline values: CDR1 MNHNS, CDR2 SASEGT. V was shortened by 5 bases and J by 0 bases, with 7 bases between the two germline ends. This CDR3 is 13 amino acids long. The CDR3 DNA follows: TGTGCCAGCAGTTTGGACTACCAAGAGACCCAGTACTTC. Translated, it gives CASSLDYQETQYF.

The V and J genes are TRBV27 and TRBJ2-3; D call uncertain. V dropped 3 bases and J dropped 4 bases, with 8 bases sitting between them. Germline V gene sequence: CDR1 MNHEY, CDR2 SMNVEV (reference sequence). The CDR3 extends over 13 amino acids. The CDR3 region is CASSFVKADTQYF. Written as DNA, the CDR3 is TGTGCCAGCAGTTTCGTTAAGGCAGATACGCAGTATTTT.

This clone came up a few times. V usage is TRBV6-1 and J usage is TRBJ2-1, with 12 positions matching TRBD1. The CDR3 totals 15 residues. V shed 4 bases and J 9 bases; nucleotides not matched to a gene: 7. Germline V gives CDR1 MNHNS, CDR2 SASEGT. The CDR3 loop is CASSAGTGGVFEQFF. The CDR3 DNA reads as TGTGCCAGCAGTGCCGGGACAGGGGGCGTTTTTGAGCAGTTCTTC.

The V and J genes are TRBV7-3 and TRBJ2-1; D is possibly TRBD2 (6 bases). Germline V gene sequence: CDR1 SGHTA, CDR2 FQGTGA. This CDR3 is 15 amino acids long. V was shortened by 2 bases and J by 2 bases, with 10 bases between the two germline ends. CDR3 loop: CASSLAASAYNEQFF. In nucleotides, the CDR3 is TGTGCCAGCAGCTTAGCGGCTAGCGCCTACAATGAGCAGTTCTTC.